This TCR beta chain was observed in a study of Ad26.COV2.S vaccination and SARS-CoV-2 variants. V dropped 5 bases and J dropped 5; count of bases not matched to a gene: 9. The CDR3 is 15 amino acids. CDR1 is SGHNT and CDR2 is YENEEA in the germline V gene. Here immunoSEQ multiplex PCR was the method, and the copy in TCRdb shows in-frame clones only, minus some. The profile shows about 380,000 clones, about 80% of them singletons. Regarding treatment: approximately 18 received Ad26.COV2.S at low or high dose, single or two shots; roughly 5 received placebo; per-sample allocation not given. Samples were taken on day 63 after the first vaccine or placebo injection.

Here the sequenced sample was peripheral blood, taken in a trial of Ad26.COV2.S vaccine versus placebo. This sequence joins TRBV11-3 and TRBJ2-5; 9 nucleotides align to TRBD1. This sequence originates from a person between 18 and 59 years old who received the Ad26.COV2.S COVID-19 vaccine or a placebo. The CDR3 sequence: CASSRSGTGLETQYF. The CDR3 DNA is TGTGCCAGCAGCCGCTCCGGGACAGGGTTGGAGACCCAGTACTTC.